The 29 T cell receptor beta chains given below trace back to one sample, sequenced in a study of cytomegalovirus exposure and HLA in healthy donors. PCR involved 60 Vbeta and 13 Jbeta primers. Clones were sequenced by immunoSEQ multiplex PCR, and TCRdb holds only the in-frame ones, with some missing. The sample lists about 80,000 clones; roughly 80% were seen once. Sequenced sample: PBMCs. All receptors derive from a woman aged 45-65 years in good health and CMV-seropositive.

This rearrangement joins TRBV5-6 to TRBJ2-7, with 10 bases aligning to TRBD1. CDR3 size: 15 residues. Germline V CDR1 and CDR2: SGHDT, YYEEEE. J was trimmed by 3 bases and V by 2 bases; bases with no gene match: 5. CDR3 nucleotides: TGTGCCAGCAGCTTCCTAGGACAGGGGGACTACGAGCAGTACTTC. Its protein product is CASSFLGQGDYEQYF.

The V call is TRBV19, the J call TRBJ1-2, with D possibly being TRBD1 (5 bases). CDR1 and CDR2 from the germline V gene are LNHDA and SQIVND (reference sequence). The CDR3 extends over 13 amino acids. Trimming cost V 8 bases and J 2 bases, with 12 bases left between them. The CDR3: CASRDPGNYGYTF. In nucleotides, the CDR3 is TGTGCCAGTCGAGATCCAGGGAACTATGGCTACACCTTC.

This clone has at least ten counts. CDR3 nucleotide sequence: TGTGCCAGCAGTTCGGAGTTGGGTAATGAAAAACTGTTTTTT. This sequence encodes CASSSELGNEKLFF. This chain links TRBV27 with TRBJ1-4; D uncertain. The length of the CDR3 is 14 residues. Trimming removed 4 bases at V and 4 bases at J, with 10 bases between. Per the germline V gene, CDR1 is MNHEY and CDR2 is SMNVEV (reference sequence).

A few counts support this clone. A junction end diverges from the germline sequence, so it may reflect a read error. V and J are TRBV6-5 and TRBJ1-2; 9 nucleotides match TRBD1. Germline V gene data show CDR1 as MNHEY and CDR2 as SVGAGI. CDR3 length equals 16 residues. CDR3 nucleotides: TGTGCCAGCAGTCACTCTGGACAGGGGCGAGGGTATGGCTACACCTTC. It translates to CASSHSGQGRGYGYTF.

This chain joins TRBV6-1 and TRBJ1-1, with 7 bases identical to TRBD1. J gave up 8 bases and V 4 bases, and 13 bases lay outside the gene matches. The CDR3 contains 15 residues. CDR1 is MNHNS, CDR2 SASEGT, per germline. CDR3 in amino acids: CASSGWTGGVREAFF. DNA for the CDR3: TGTGCCAGCAGTGGTTGGACAGGAGGGGTACGAGAAGCTTTCTTT.

This sequence joins TRBV19 and TRBJ1-1, with TRBD1 as a possible D gene (5 bases). The germline V and J ends were trimmed by 5 bases and 2 bases, with 15 bases remaining between them. CDR3 length: 15 amino acids. Looked up from germline, CDR1 is LNHDA and CDR2 is SQIVND (reference sequence). The chain's CDR3 is CASSPSGAGNTEAFF. For the CDR3, the DNA is TGTGCCAGTAGTCCGAGCGGGGCCGGCAACACTGAAGCTTTCTTT.

In its sample, this clone was seen a few times. This chain joins TRBV5-1 and TRBJ1-2, with D unclear. Germline V gene data show CDR1 as SGHRS and CDR2 as YFSETQ. The CDR3 has 14 amino acids. V lost 2 bases to trimming and J lost 6 bases, with 14 bases between them. CDR3 amino acids: CASSFSQVKDGYTF. The CDR3 nucleotides are TGCGCCAGCAGCTTCAGCCAGGTTAAGGATGGCTACACCTTC. The full variable domain, its missing parts supplied by reference TRBV5-1 and TRBJ1-2, is KAGVTQTPRYLIKTRGQQVTLSCSPISGHRSVSWYQQTPGQGLQFLFEYFSETQRNKGNFPGRFSGRQFSNSRSEMNVSTLELGDSALYLCASSFSQVKDGYTFGSGTRLTVV.

The J gene is TRBJ2-6, the V gene TRBV5-4; 10 bases map to TRBD1. V lost 4 bases and J lost 2; bases outside the gene matches: 9. The CDR3 is 18 amino acids. From germline, CDR1 is SGHNT and CDR2 YYREEE (reference sequence). CDR3 residues: CASSPRQGARPGANVLTF. CDR3 coding DNA: TGTGCCAGCAGCCCGAGACAGGGGGCCCGACCTGGGGCCAACGTCCTGACTTTC.

Remarks on this clone: Other DNA sequences of this sample code for an identical CDR3. V and J are TRBV9 and TRBJ1-1; weak D call: TRBD1 (6 bases). The germline V and J ends were trimmed by 1 base and 0 bases, with 10 bases remaining between them. The CDR3 extends over 15 amino acids. The germline V gene encodes CDR1 SGDLS and CDR2 YYNGEE. In DNA form, the CDR3 reads TGTGCCAGCAGCGTAACGGGGACACTGAACACTGAAGCTTTCTTT. Translated, it gives CASSVTGTLNTEAFF. The entire variable domain, with the rest obtained from reference TRBV9 and TRBJ1-1, is as follows: DSGVTQTPKHLITATGQRVTLRCSPRSGDLSVYWYQQSLDQGLQFLIQYYNGEERAKGNILERFSAQQFPDLHSELNLSSLELGDSALYFCASSVTGTLNTEAFFGQGTRLTVV.

V is TRBV27 and J is TRBJ1-1; 11 bases line up with TRBD1. There are 13 residues in the CDR3. J gave up 11 bases and V 6 bases, and 8 bases lay outside the gene matches. Germline CDR1 is MNHEY and CDR2 is SMNVEV (reference sequence). The CDR3 nucleotides read TGTGCCAGCAGCCCGGACAGGGGGCGGGTTGCTTTCTTT. Its protein product is CASSPDRGRVAFF.

The chain uses TRBV18 and TRBJ2-3, with 10 bases that match TRBD2. Germline CDR1 KGHSH, CDR2 LQKENI. The length of the CDR3 is 20 residues. The V segment lost 3 bases and the J segment 0 bases; nucleotides outside the gene matches: 15. DNA for the CDR3: TGTGCCAGCTCACCCGCTCTATTTCCAGCTAGCGGGGGAAGCACAGATACGCAGTATTTT. Protein: CASSPALFPASGGSTDTQYF.

V is TRBV6-5 and J is TRBJ1-2, with TRBD1 matching over 8 bases. V lost 3 bases and J lost 7; bases outside the gene matches: 7. The germline CDR1 and CDR2 sequences are MNHEY and SVGAGI. The CDR3 has 14 residues. The CDR3 coding sequence is TGTGCCAGCAGTTATCTCGGACAGGGCAGTGGCTACACCTTC. This sequence encodes CASSYLGQGSGYTF.

The chain recombines TRBV10-2 with TRBJ2-3, with D uncertain. The CDR3 length is 13 residues. Germline CDR1 reads WSHSY; CDR2 reads SAAADI. Trimming took off 6 bases at V and 2 bases at J, with 9 bases between the two ends. CDR3 in amino acids: CASSARNTDTQYF. In DNA form, the CDR3 reads TGCGCCAGCAGCGCGAGGAACACAGATACGCAGTATTTT.

This clone was counted a few times. The chain links TRBV6-6 to TRBJ1-4; D may be TRBD1 (6 bases). There are 12 residues in the CDR3. V lost 6 bases and J 14 bases, leaving 16 bases between the germline ends. From germline, CDR1 is MNHNY and CDR2 SVGAGI (reference sequence). The chain's CDR3 is CASSLEQGHLFF. In DNA form, the CDR3 reads TGTGCCAGCAGCCTCGAACAGGGACATCTGTTTTTT.

This chain connects TRBV6-1 to TRBJ1-2, with 8 nucleotides matching TRBD1. The CDR3 spans 12 residues. Germline V gene sequence: CDR1 MNHNS, CDR2 SASEGT. Trimming took 5 bases from V and 6 from J; bases not matched to a gene: 2. The CDR3 DNA sequence: TGTGCCAGCAGTTCAGGGGGCGATGGCTACACCTTC. It is translated as CASSSGGDGYTF.

The chain uses TRBV6-6 and TRBJ1-1; D unclear. Germline V lookup: CDR1 MNHNY, CDR2 SVGAGI (reference sequence). Trimming shortened V by 6 bases and J by 4 bases, and 15 bases separated the two germline ends. This CDR3 is 14 amino acids long. CDR3 sequence reads: CASRTLGEGTEAFF. CDR3 coding DNA: TGTGCCAGCAGAACCTTGGGAGAAGGCACTGAAGCTTTCTTT.

This chain joins TRBV4-2 and TRBJ1-6; TRBD1 matches at 7 bases. Germline CDR1 is LGHNA and CDR2 is YNFKEQ. The CDR3 loop spans 17 amino acids. J gave up 8 bases and V 0 bases, and 10 bases lay outside the gene matches. CDR3 in amino acids: CASSQDQRARGDSPLHF. CDR3 nucleotide sequence: TGTGCCAGCAGCCAAGATCAAAGAGCCAGGGGGGATTCACCCCTCCACTTT.

The chain is built from TRBV9 and TRBJ1-2; D not certain. The CDR3 has 14 amino acids. Germline CDR1 and CDR2: SGDLS and YYNGEE. Trimming took off 0 bases at V and 4 bases at J, with 10 bases between the two ends. The CDR3 loop reads CASSVGEGLYGYTF. Written as DNA, the CDR3 is TGTGCCAGCAGCGTAGGTGAGGGTCTCTATGGCTACACCTTC.

The chain is built from TRBV18 and TRBJ1-5, with a tentative D call TRBD1 (6 bases). This CDR3 is 15 amino acids long. Germline assignment: CDR1 KGHSH and CDR2 LQKENI. The ends were cut back, 5 bases at V and 0 bases at J, with 11 bases in the middle. The CDR3 reads CASSVTGSSNQPQHF. In nucleotides, the CDR3 is TGTGCCAGCTCAGTTACAGGGAGTAGCAATCAGCCCCAGCATTTT.

The CDR3 loop reads CASRGQGYGYTF. The CDR3 bases are TGTGCCAGCAGGGGACAGGGGTATGGCTACACCTTC. The gene calls are TRBV6-5 and TRBJ1-2; 10 nucleotides line up with TRBD1. The CDR3 is 12 amino acids. The germline CDR1 and CDR2 sequences are MNHEY and SVGAGI. J gave up 5 bases and V 6 bases, and 0 bases lay outside the gene matches.

V is TRBV18 and J is TRBJ1-2, with 7 bases lining up with TRBD1. The V and J ends lost 3 bases and 4 bases, in that order; junction bases with no gene match: 5. Germline assignment: CDR1 KGHSH and CDR2 LQKENI. There are 14 residues in the CDR3. The CDR3 here is CASSPSTGSYGYTF. DNA for the CDR3: TGTGCCAGCTCACCTTCGACAGGGAGCTATGGCTACACCTTC.

The CDR3: CASSPSGQQGNQPQHF. CDR3 sequence (DNA): TGTGCCAGCAGCCCCTCGGGACAGCAAGGCAATCAGCCCCAGCATTTT. V gene TRBV9 combines with J gene TRBJ1-5; TRBD1 agrees at 7 bases. The CDR3 loop spans 16 amino acids. Germline V gene data show CDR1 as SGDLS and CDR2 as YYNGEE. Germline trimming cut 4 bases from V and 2 bases from J; bases unmatched to any gene: 9.

In regard to this clone: One end of the junction is discordant with germline, which a read error may explain. J is TRBJ1-5 and V is TRBV7-7, with D perhaps TRBD1 (5 bases). The germline gives CDR1 SSHAT, CDR2 FNYEAQ (reference sequence). This CDR3 has 16 residues. In DNA form, the CDR3 reads TGTGCTAGCAGCTTAGAGGTGGCAGGGAGCAATCAGCCCCAGCATTTT. Encoded protein: CASSLEVAGSNQPQHF.

CDR3 in DNA: TGTGCCAGCAGCCAGGGCGGGATGGACACCGGGGAGCTGTTTTTT. It specifies CASSQGGMDTGELFF. The chain links TRBV13 to TRBJ2-2; possible D gene TRBD2, 6 bases. The length of the CDR3 is 15 residues. The germline CDR1 and CDR2 sequences are PRHDT and FYEKMQ (reference sequence). Trimming took 5 bases from V and 3 from J, leaving 13 bases between them.

This clone was seen once. The chain uses TRBV11-1 and TRBJ1-2, with TRBD1 identical over 7 bases. The length of the CDR3 is 13 residues. V shed 5 bases and J 12 bases; nucleotides not matched to a gene: 12. Germline V gene lookup returns CDR1 SGHAT and CDR2 FQDESV (reference sequence). CDR3 in amino acids: CASSMDHQGGNTF. CDR3 nucleotides: TGTGCCAGCAGCATGGACCACCAGGGGGGCAACACCTTC. Variable domain in full (rest from reference TRBV11-1 and TRBJ1-2): EAEVAQSPRYKITEKSQAVAFWCDPISGHATLYWYRQILGQGPELLVQFQDESVVDDSQLPKDRFSAERLKGVDSTLKIQPAELGDSAMYLCASSMDHQGGNTFGSGTRLTVV.

The gene calls are TRBV6-1 and TRBJ2-7; 7 nucleotides match TRBD2. Germline CDR1 reads MNHNS; CDR2 reads SASEGT. This CDR3 region has 15 residues. The junction had 9 bases not matched to a gene; V was cut back by 5 bases and J by 2 bases. CDR3 bases: TGTGCCAGCAGTTGGCAAGCGGGAACCACCTACGAGCAGTACGTC. Protein product: CASSWQAGTTYEQYV.

In its sample, this clone was seen once. The rearrangement links TRBV19 to TRBJ2-7; no firm D call. The CDR3 consists of 12 residues. Germline V lookup: CDR1 LNHDA, CDR2 SQIVND (reference sequence). The ends were cut back, 5 bases at V and 1 base at J, with 6 bases in the middle. CDR3 in DNA: TGTGCCAGTAGTCCAGGTTCCTACGAGCAGTACTTC. Translated, it gives CASSPGSYEQYF.

The chain couples TRBV9 to TRBJ2-3; possibly TRBD2 for D (5 bases). There are 13 residues in the CDR3. The germline V and J ends were trimmed by 0 bases and 4 bases, with 6 bases remaining between them. The germline gives CDR1 SGDLS, CDR2 YYNGEE. The CDR3 nucleotides read TGTGCCAGCAGCGTAGGAGGGTCAGATACGCAGTATTTT. This codes for CASSVGGSDTQYF. The whole variable domain, filled in from reference TRBV9 and TRBJ2-3, reads DSGVTQTPKHLITATGQRVTLRCSPRSGDLSVYWYQQSLDQGLQFLIQYYNGEERAKGNILERFSAQQFPDLHSELNLSSLELGDSALYFCASSVGGSDTQYFGPGTRLTVL.

V usage is TRBV9 and J usage is TRBJ2-2; D possibly corresponds to TRBD1 (5 bases). Trimming pared 6 bases from V and 0 bases from J, leaving 15 bases between. The length of the CDR3 is 16 residues. Per germline, CDR1 SGDLS and CDR2 YYNGEE. The DNA of the CDR3 is TGTGCCAGCACGAGGCAGGGTACCTCGAACACCGGGGAGCTGTTTTTT. Residues: CASTRQGTSNTGELFF.